This T cell receptor beta chain emerged from a study of T cells in Graves' hyperthyroidism and ophthalmopathy. Study-level points and caveats: Blood also carried most thyroid clonotypes expanded above 0.001.

The TCR beta CDR3 regions underwent amplification using RNA transcripts as the source. HTBI primers were used for first-round RT-PCR of the TCR CDR3. TCRdb ran MiXCR on the multiplex PCR reads and lists one entry per CDR3 protein. The sample gives some 570,000 distinct CDR3 sequences, about 14% of which show up once; roughly 7% is in the top ten. In the case of this clonotype: Antigen unknown.

CDR1 MDHEN and CDR2 SYDVKM come from the germline V gene. The CDR3 is 12 residues long. With 6 bases removed from V and 5 bases from J, the gap between germline ends came to 10 bases. The receptor was derived from a young woman with Graves' ophthalmopathy. Sequenced sample: blood. The V gene is TRBV28, the J gene TRBJ1-1; D is perhaps TRBD1 (5 bases). The CDR3 nucleotides read TGTGCCAGCAGATGGAAGGGGACTGAAGCTTTCTTT. This encodes CASRWKGTEAFF.